Each of the 8 T cell receptor beta chains below was sequenced from the same sample in a study of technical replicates of blood from several donors. Libraries were prepared by immunoSEQ multiplex PCR; TCRdb keeps only in-frame clonotypes and omits some of them. The sample holds some 64,000 clones, roughly 92% seen once. The specimen sequenced was PBMCs. The receptors originated from a human donor in good health. Some clones in this sample may be carry-over from other donors' samples.

In its sample, this clone was seen once. The V gene is TRBV6-6, the J gene TRBJ2-1, with D tentatively TRBD1 (5 bases). V lost 7 bases, J lost 5 bases, and 12 bases lay in between. The CDR3 loop spans 13 amino acids. Germline loops: CDR1 MNHNY, CDR2 SVGAGI (reference sequence). The CDR3: CASILGADNEQFF. The CDR3 DNA reads as TGTGCCAGCATTCTAGGGGCTGACAATGAGCAGTTCTTC.

The chain is built from TRBV7-9 and TRBJ2-5, with 7 bases lining up with TRBD2. CDR1 is SEHNR and CDR2 is FQNEAQ in the germline V gene (reference sequence). The trim removed 5 bases at V and 5 bases at J, leaving 8 bases unmatched. The CDR3 length is 14 residues. The CDR3 is CASSEREARETQYF. CDR3 in DNA: TGTGCCAGCAGCGAACGGGAGGCCCGGGAGACCCAGTACTTC.

The CDR3: CASSVADSAGSTDTQYF. CDR3 coding DNA: TGTGCCAGCAGCGTAGCTGATTCTGCGGGATCGACAGATACGCAGTATTTT. The chain is built from TRBV9 and TRBJ2-3, with a weak D call TRBD2 (6 bases). Germline V gene sequence: CDR1 SGDLS, CDR2 YYNGEE. The CDR3 is 17 residues long. V gave up 0 bases and J gave up 3 bases, with 17 bases separating them.

The chain carries TRBV30 and TRBJ1-1, with 7 bases identical to TRBD1. J gave up 2 bases and V 3 bases, and 9 bases lay outside the gene matches. From germline, CDR1 is GTSNPN and CDR2 SVGIG (reference sequence). The CDR3 covers 15 residues. CDR3 bases: TGTGCCTGGAGCGAAAAGAACAGGGGAAACACTGAAGCTTTCTTT. Its translation is CAWSEKNRGNTEAFF.

V and J are TRBV30 and TRBJ1-2; D call uncertain. Trimming removed 0 bases from V and 0 bases from J, with 8 bases in between. CDR1 is GTSNPN and CDR2 is SVGIG in the germline V gene (reference sequence). CDR3 length equals 14 residues. This CDR3 reads CAWSVRGANYGYTF. DNA for the CDR3: TGTGCCTGGAGTGTACGCGGAGCTAACTATGGCTACACCTTC.

This chain links TRBV7-2 with TRBJ1-2, with D possibly TRBD1 on 5 matching bases. CDR1 and CDR2 from the germline V gene are SGHTA and FQGNSA. Trimming took off 1 base at V and 6 bases at J, with 9 bases between the two ends. CDR3 size: 13 residues. CDR3 DNA: TGTGCCAGCAGCTTAGGCAGGGAGGATGGCTACACCTTC. Amino acid sequence: CASSLGREDGYTF.

The chain uses TRBV7-2 and TRBJ2-1; possible D gene TRBD1, 5 bases. This CDR3 spans 16 amino acids. Germline loops: CDR1 SGHTA, CDR2 FQGNSA. The ends were cut back, 1 base at V and 1 base at J, with 11 bases in the middle. The CDR3, as DNA: TGTGCCAGCAGCTTAGGTTGGCAGGGATCCTACAATGAGCAGTTCTTC. This gives the protein CASSLGWQGSYNEQFF.

This chain's CDR3 is CASSLVGYPVGYNEQFF. DNA of the CDR3: TGTGCCAGCAGCTTGGTGGGCTACCCCGTGGGTTACAATGAGCAGTTCTTC. This chain links TRBV5-4 with TRBJ2-1, with D unresolved. The CDR3 contains 17 residues. Trimming removed 0 bases from V and 4 bases from J, with 17 bases in between. Germline V gene data show CDR1 as SGHNT and CDR2 as YYREEE (reference sequence).